This T cell receptor (beta chain) was sequenced for a study of cytomegalovirus exposure and HLA in healthy donors (dated by TCRdb to about 2017). Concerning the study at large: An earlier analysis of 550 to 700 of the donors reported 250 to 350 Gb of sequence data and about 100 million unique TCR beta sequences from about 179 million T cells. All discovery cohort repertoires had been generated using a single sequencing platform. HLA typing included class I and class II loci at four-digit resolution. The study was designed to test whether signatures of past pathogen exposure could be identified by cataloging public T cell receptors. Along with the roughly 700-subject first cohort, a separate validation cohort of more than 90 different subjects was used. A later genetic analysis took genome-wide SNP genotypes for about 55% of the roughly 700 donors and used that subset as a discovery cohort. About five DR-DQ haplotypes were treated as single units for association and clustering because of strong linkage in the cohort. Across some 400 genotyped donors of the cohort, an average of about 240,000 unique TCR beta nucleotide sequences per donor were sequenced, and 15% to 20% of those sequences were non-productive. A later analysis re-analyzed previously published TCR beta repertoires from 550 to 700 donors and added high-resolution HLA genotyping to study TCR occurrence patterns. The number of typed donors differed by locus: about 620-640 for A, B, C, DRB1 and DQB1; approximately 520 for DQA1; some 610 for DPA1; and about 450 for DPB1. In the later analysis, no new phenotypic data were used to find candidate immune exposures; instead, reliance was placed on TCR beta sequences and their occurrence across donors. Donor age, sex, ethnicity and CMV serostatus were compiled together with the repertoire data. Using immunosequencing, the study profiled T cell repertoires from 500 to 800 subjects and related those repertoires to cytomegalovirus serostatus. The genetic ancestry cluster associated with self-reported Caucasian donors included over 65% of the 300 to 450 genotyped donors. An early release that covered about 600 HLA-typed donors contained 300 to 350 gigabases of sequencing data and 85 million to 100 million unique TCR sequences. High-throughput TCR immunosequencing, statistical association of individual TCRs with disease status, and machine learning were combined to predict cytomegalovirus infection status. An earlier analysis of around 540 of the donors applied high-throughput TCR beta sequencing to assess whether each TCR beta V gene segment acted as functional or pseudogenic. The study at large found these results: A later analysis associated about 17,000 TCR beta sequences with specific HLA alleles at a false discovery rate of 0.05. About 17 rarely observed V segments, including chromosome 9 orphons, were excluded from the earlier analysis of 550 to 700 of the donors because counts were too low. CMV serostatus was the only immune exposure information available for the cohort. Because HLA typing was missing for some donors at each locus, association tests included only the typed subset. Only TCR beta chains were sequenced in this cohort, and the absence of alpha or paired-chain data limited detectable features. Most CMV-associated TCR beta chains appeared to be HLA-restricted in a later analysis, and the HLA associations seemed to be driven largely by CMV exposure. In both the original and validation cohorts, the classifier was reported to diagnose cytomegalovirus status with high specificity and sensitivity. Assigning TCR associations to individual alleles was difficult when HLA alleles, especially DR and DQ, strongly co-occurred. According to a later analysis, parvovirus B19, influenza, CMV and Epstein-Barr virus appeared linked to several top co-occurrence clusters. According to a later analysis, TCR association rates differed among HLA loci, with DRB1 alleles showing the most associated TCRs and HLA-C alleles showing the fewest. In vitro tests confirmed that a few of the cytomegalovirus-associated TCR beta chains recognize cytomegalovirus antigens. An association between a missense DCLRE1C variant and V-gene and J-gene trimming of TCR beta chains was found in a later genetic analysis and replicated in an independent cohort. An earlier analysis of several hundred of the donors showed that most TCR beta V segments appeared in productive rearrangements either about 90% or about 30% of the time, which broadly matched IMGT annotations. Linkage disequilibrium might explain the correlated functional status among segregating V segments, but an unknown experimental factor could not be excluded. In a later analysis, HLA-associated TCR beta chains were found to be more clonally expanded and to have lower generation probabilities than equally common non-associated chains. In the study, some 180 TCR beta chains were listed as associated with cytomegalovirus. Most TCR sequences were seen in very few donors, while some public TCRs were found in many individuals. A further reported finding was that TCR beta sequences accurately predicted the HLA-A and HLA-B alleles for most subjects in the first cohort. Presence/absence analyses assumed roughly uniform sequencing depth across donors, an assumption that may not hold. Because the 87-base-pair reads could not distinguish some IMGT-functional V segments, including TRBV6-2 and TRBV6-3, those segments were excluded. According to a later genetic analysis, donors in an Asian-associated ancestry cluster had fewer N-insertions in productive TCRs than the approximately 630-donor mean. A cluster of highly shared sequence variants was judged likely to be a technical artifact of the sequencing pipeline. The authors suggested that the approach could potentially be extended to other disease states and immunological phenotypes.

A remark on this clone: Its binding antigen is unknown. There are no base qualities to consult, and no much larger clone falls within one base.

The cohort comprised 710 or so healthy bone marrow donors. All cohort members were sampled while nominally healthy, although unrecorded immune exposures were likely present. The donor tested CMV seropositive and was one of the 289 seropositive cohort members. A peripheral blood sample was collected from each donor, and TCR beta sequencing was performed on peripheral blood mononuclear cells. Genomic DNA extraction from the blood cell samples was performed with the Qiagen DNeasy Blood Extraction Kit. V gives up 1 base and J gives up 4 bases, and the segment between their germline ends measures 9 bases. From the germline V gene, CDR1 is LGHNA and CDR2 is YSLEER. Spanning cysteine to phenylalanine, the CDR3 consists of 14 amino acids. Here the CDR3 DNA is all that survives: 42 bases in frame from base 1. Library preparation used the immunoSEQ multiplex PCR assay. A mixture of 60 forward primers for TCR Vbeta segments and 13 reverse primers for TCR Jbeta segments was used in the multiplex PCR. The CDR3 region of rearranged TCR beta genes was amplified from genomic DNA by a multiplex PCR assay. The Illumina HiSeq System was used to sequence the amplified TCR beta libraries as 87-base-pair reads. From the authors' description of their analysis: A later analysis counted 75 million to 100 million unique TCR beta chains across the 550 to 750 repertoires, and 10 million to 12 million of these chains were shared by at least two donors. To remove PCR and sequencing errors, raw reads were error-corrected and collapsed into unique sequences using a nearest-neighbor algorithm that merged closely related sequences. To assign V, D and J gene segments, CDR3 sequences were aligned to IMGT reference sequences. For a sequence to be retained, a match of at least six nucleotides was required to both a V gene segment and a J gene segment. Rearrangements were called productive when the CDR3 lacked stop codons and stayed in frame with V and J; all others were non-productive. Following IMGT convention, CDR3 was defined as the stretch from the second conserved V-encoded cysteine to the conserved J-encoded phenylalanine. Sequences without an unambiguous match to a single V gene segment were excluded from the earlier analysis of over 500 of the donors. In an earlier analysis of approximately 610 of the donors, V segments were called functional above 56.7% productive rearrangements and were called segregating when the between-donor standard deviation exceeded 5%. A statistical classification framework was built for diagnosing cytomegalovirus status from the catalog of TCR beta chain sequences. V and J gene assignment, in a later analysis, came from comparing TCR nucleotide sequences with IMGT/GENE-DB human TR gene sequences. The TCRdist pipeline was used in a later analysis to assign CDR3 sequences and most-parsimonious VDJ recombination scenarios. In a later analysis, each TCR beta chain was defined by its CDR3 amino acid sequence together with its V-gene family, and reads without a unique V-gene family were excluded. To address suspected cross-contamination and a sequencing artifact, a later analysis removed roughly 580 highly shared, low-generation-probability nucleotide sequences. For each public chain, a later analysis derived a clonal expansion index from normalized ranks of inferred template counts within each repertoire. In a later analysis, generation probabilities were computed using a VDJ recombination model fitted to out-of-frame rearrangements, and the results were checked against IGoR. A later analysis scored TCR-TCR, TCR-HLA and TCR-CMV co-occurrence with hypergeometric tests, applying a repertoire-size bias correction to TCR pairs. False discovery rates were estimated in a later analysis by permuting HLA or CMV assignments 20 times. A later analysis grouped co-occurring TCRs with DBSCAN, adding TCRdist sequence similarity when clustering within HLA-allele-positive subsets. Co-occurrence clustering excluded repertoires with fewer than 30,000 or more than 120,000 public chains, plus five with anomalous nucleotide sharing. Here the immuneACCESS table is served through TCRdb, limited to in-frame sequences with V and J called. Missing clones are a known gap in these copies; in checked studies unresolved V genes cover under half, and the rest lacks a known reason. V and J calls and clone size are given by that table; D and trimming were obtained from the DNA. The sample yields 150,000 to 200,000 clones; 70% to 85% were counted once. Jointly, the top ten make up 1.4% of the sample.

The chain was built from TRBV4-3 and TRBJ2-3, with a weak D call of TRBD2 (5 bases match). The receptor comes from a woman younger than 45 in good health and CMV-seropositive. Sequenced input: PBMCs. The DNA sequence follows: TGCGCCAGCAGCCAAGGGACTCGGCCAGATACGCAGTATTTT. Translated, this is CASSQGTRPDTQYF.